This TCR beta chain was sequenced during a study of cytomegalovirus exposure and HLA in healthy donors. The PCR made use of 60 Vbeta and 13 Jbeta primers. Libraries were prepared by immunoSEQ multiplex PCR; TCRdb keeps only in-frame clonotypes and omits some of them. The sample table includes 65,000 to 90,000 clones. Study outcomes and limitations: It was only CMV serostatus that was available as immune exposure information.

The germline gives CDR1 SGHKS, CDR2 YYEKEE (reference sequence). The CDR3 covers 15 residues. The V end was cut by 0 bases, the J end by 6 bases, with 13 bases between. A note on this clone: Its specificity is not known.

The clonotype originates from a female donor in good health and CMV-seropositive. The sample was PBMCs. The chain has TRBV5-5 and TRBJ2-4; D perhaps matches TRBD2 (6 bases). CDR3 DNA sequence: TGTGCCAGCAGCTTGGGACCGGGAGCAAGAAACATTCAGTACTTC. It yields the protein CASSLGPGARNIQYF.